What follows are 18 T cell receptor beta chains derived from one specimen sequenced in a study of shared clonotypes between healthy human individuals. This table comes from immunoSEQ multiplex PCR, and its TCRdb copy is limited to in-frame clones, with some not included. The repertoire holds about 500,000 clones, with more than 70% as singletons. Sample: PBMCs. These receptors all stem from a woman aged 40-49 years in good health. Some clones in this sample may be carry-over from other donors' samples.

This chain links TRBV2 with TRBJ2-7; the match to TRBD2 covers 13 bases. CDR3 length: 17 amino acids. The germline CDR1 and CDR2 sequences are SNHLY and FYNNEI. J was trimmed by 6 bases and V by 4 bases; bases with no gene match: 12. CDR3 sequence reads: CASSGGTSGITSGEQYF. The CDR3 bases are TGTGCCAGCAGTGGGGGGACTAGCGGGATTACTTCAGGCGAGCAGTACTTC.

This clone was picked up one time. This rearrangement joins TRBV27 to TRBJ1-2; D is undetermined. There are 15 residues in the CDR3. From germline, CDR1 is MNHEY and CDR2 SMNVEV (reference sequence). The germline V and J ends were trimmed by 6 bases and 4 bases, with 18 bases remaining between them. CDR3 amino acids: CASRPSGLLIYGYTF. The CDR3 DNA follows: TGTGCCAGCAGACCTTCCGGTCTGCTGATCTATGGCTACACCTTC.

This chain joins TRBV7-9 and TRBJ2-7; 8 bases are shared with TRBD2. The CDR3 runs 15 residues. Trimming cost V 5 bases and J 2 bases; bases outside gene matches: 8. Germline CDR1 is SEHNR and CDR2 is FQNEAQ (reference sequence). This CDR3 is CASSMEAGATYEQYF. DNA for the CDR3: TGTGCCAGCAGCATGGAAGCGGGAGCGACCTACGAGCAGTACTTC.

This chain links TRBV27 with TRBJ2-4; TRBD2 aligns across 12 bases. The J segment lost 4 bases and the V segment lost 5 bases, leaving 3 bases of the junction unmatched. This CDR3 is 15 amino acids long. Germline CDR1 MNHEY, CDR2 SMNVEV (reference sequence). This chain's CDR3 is CASSSGTSGKNIQYF. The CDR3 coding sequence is TGTGCCAGCAGTAGCGGGACTAGCGGGAAAAACATTCAGTACTTC.

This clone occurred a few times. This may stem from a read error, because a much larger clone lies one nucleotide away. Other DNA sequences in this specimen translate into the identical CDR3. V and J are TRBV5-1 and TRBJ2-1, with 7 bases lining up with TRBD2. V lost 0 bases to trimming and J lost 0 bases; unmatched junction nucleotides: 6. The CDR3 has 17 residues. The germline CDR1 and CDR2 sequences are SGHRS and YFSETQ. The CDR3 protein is CASSLEASGSSYNEQFF. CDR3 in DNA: TGCGCCAGCAGCTTGGAGGCTAGCGGCAGCTCCTACAATGAGCAGTTCTTC.

The CDR3 loop reads CASRGGENEKLFF. The CDR3 region has the DNA TGTGCCAGCAGAGGGGGGGAGAATGAAAAACTGTTTTTT. V and J are TRBV7-9 and TRBJ1-4, with D possibly TRBD1 on 6 matching bases. CDR3 length: 13 residues. Germline V CDR1 and CDR2: SEHNR, FQNEAQ (reference sequence). Trimming pared 6 bases from V and 5 bases from J, leaving 10 bases between.

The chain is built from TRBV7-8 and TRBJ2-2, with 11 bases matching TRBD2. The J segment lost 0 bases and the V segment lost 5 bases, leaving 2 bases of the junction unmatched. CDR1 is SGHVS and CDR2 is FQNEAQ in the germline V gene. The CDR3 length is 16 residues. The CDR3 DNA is TGTGCCAGCAGCCCGACTAGCGGGACGAACACCGGGGAGCTGTTTTTT. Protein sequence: CASSPTSGTNTGELFF.

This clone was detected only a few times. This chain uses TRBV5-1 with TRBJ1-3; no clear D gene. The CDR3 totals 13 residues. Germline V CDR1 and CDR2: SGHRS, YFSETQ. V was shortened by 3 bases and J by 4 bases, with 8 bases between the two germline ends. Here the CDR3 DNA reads TGCGCCAGCAGCTCCGACTGGGGAAACACCATATATTTT. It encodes CASSSDWGNTIYF.

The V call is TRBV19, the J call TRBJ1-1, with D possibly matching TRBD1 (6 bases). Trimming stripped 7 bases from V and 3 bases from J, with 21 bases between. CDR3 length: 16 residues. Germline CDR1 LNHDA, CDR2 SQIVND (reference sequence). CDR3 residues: CASTPGQIGGDTEAFF. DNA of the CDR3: TGTGCCAGTACCCCAGGACAGATAGGAGGGGACACTGAAGCTTTCTTT.

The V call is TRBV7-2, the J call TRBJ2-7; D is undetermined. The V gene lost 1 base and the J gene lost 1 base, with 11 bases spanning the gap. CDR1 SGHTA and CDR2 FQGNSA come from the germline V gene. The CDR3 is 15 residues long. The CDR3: CASSLEARASYEQYF. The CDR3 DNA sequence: TGTGCCAGCAGCTTAGAAGCTAGGGCTTCCTACGAGCAGTACTTC.

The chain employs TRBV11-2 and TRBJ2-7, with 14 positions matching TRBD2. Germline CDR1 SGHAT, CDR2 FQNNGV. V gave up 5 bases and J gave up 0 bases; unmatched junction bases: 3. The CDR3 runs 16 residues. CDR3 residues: CASSGGTSGSSYEQYF. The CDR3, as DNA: TGTGCCAGCAGCGGGGGGACTAGCGGGAGCTCCTACGAGCAGTACTTC.

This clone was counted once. The CDR3 sequence is CASSQDGPGQGGAYEQYF. CDR3 DNA: TGTGCCAGCAGCCAAGATGGTCCGGGACAGGGTGGGGCCTACGAGCAGTACTTC. The chain recombines TRBV4-2 with TRBJ2-7; 9 nucleotides agree with TRBD1. This CDR3 region has 18 residues. Germline V gene sequence: CDR1 LGHNA, CDR2 YNFKEQ. The V gene end was trimmed by 0 bases and the J gene end by 2 bases; junction bases not matched to a gene: 11.

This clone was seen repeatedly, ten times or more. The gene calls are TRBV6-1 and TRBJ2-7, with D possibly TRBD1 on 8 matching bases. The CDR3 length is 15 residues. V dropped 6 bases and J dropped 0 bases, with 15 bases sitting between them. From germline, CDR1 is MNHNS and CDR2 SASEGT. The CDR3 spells CASSPTGEGSYEQYF. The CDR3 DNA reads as TGTGCCAGCAGCCCGACAGGGGAGGGCTCCTACGAGCAGTACTTC.

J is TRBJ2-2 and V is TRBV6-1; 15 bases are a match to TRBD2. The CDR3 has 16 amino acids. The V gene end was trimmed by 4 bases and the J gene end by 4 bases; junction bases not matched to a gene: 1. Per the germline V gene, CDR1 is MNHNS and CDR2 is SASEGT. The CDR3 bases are TGTGCCAGCAGTGGGGGACTAGCGGGAGGCACCGGGGAGCTGTTTTTT. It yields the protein CASSGGLAGGTGELFF.

CDR3: CASSPPGRVENTIYF. CDR3 DNA: TGTGCCAGCTCACCTCCGGGACGGGTGGAAAACACCATATATTTT. J is TRBJ1-3 and V is TRBV18, with D possibly being TRBD1 (5 bases). The germline CDR1 and CDR2 sequences are KGHSH and LQKENI. The CDR3 consists of 15 residues. V lost 3 bases, J lost 6 bases, and 15 bases lay in between.

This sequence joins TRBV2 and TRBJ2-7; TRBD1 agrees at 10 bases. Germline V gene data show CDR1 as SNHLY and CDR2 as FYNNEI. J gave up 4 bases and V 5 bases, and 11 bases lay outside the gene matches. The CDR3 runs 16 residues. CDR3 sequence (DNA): TGTGCCAGCAGTCAGACGACAGGGGGCGCGTTTTACGAGCAGTACTTC. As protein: CASSQTTGGAFYEQYF.

For the CDR3, the DNA is TGTGCCAGCTCACCAGAGATGTATGGCTACACCTTC. It codes for CASSPEMYGYTF. The chain employs TRBV18 and TRBJ1-2; D unclear. Germline V gives CDR1 KGHSH, CDR2 LQKENI. The V and J ends lost 2 bases and 5 bases respectively, with 6 bases between them. This CDR3 has 12 residues.

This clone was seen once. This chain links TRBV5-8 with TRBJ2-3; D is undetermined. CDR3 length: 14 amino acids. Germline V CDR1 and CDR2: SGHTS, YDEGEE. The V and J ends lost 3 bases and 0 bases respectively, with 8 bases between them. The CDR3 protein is CASSSVTSTDTQYF. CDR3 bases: TGTGCCAGCAGCTCGGTTACTAGCACAGATACGCAGTATTTT.